This record covers a single TCR beta chain. Its target is not known. TCRdb reprocessed the 5' RACE reads via MiXCR and lists one record per CDR3 protein. This table has 250,000 or so distinct CDR3 sequences, about 7% appearing once. These data belong to a study of T cells after yellow fever vaccination. General observations from the study: Subsequent to the booster, the majority of primary-vaccination clones reappeared (around 95% CD4, approximately 85% CD8).

Trimming took off 6 bases at V and 0 bases at J, with 9 bases between the two ends. CDR3 length: 13 amino acids. Germline loops: CDR1 DFQATT, CDR2 SNEGSKA (reference sequence). V gene TRBV20-1 combines with J gene TRBJ2-1; D may be TRBD2 (5 bases). Sequencing used CD4+ T cells sorted from PBMCs, obtained 15 days after the yellow fever booster vaccination. The sequence was obtained from a man aged 30 to 39 who received the YFV17D yellow fever vaccine. CDR3 region: CSACRGSYNEQFF. The CDR3 bases are TGCAGTGCGTGTCGGGGCTCCTACAATGAGCAGTTCTTC.